Following are 16 T cell receptor beta chains from one sample sequenced in a study of blood T cell repertoires in COVID-19. This table comes from immunoSEQ multiplex PCR, and its TCRdb copy is limited to in-frame clones, with some not included. Seen here are 40,000 to 55,000 clones, 88% observed once, and the top ten hold just over 9.5%. The sample comprised peripheral blood. The receptors were gathered from a man between 50 and 59 years old with active COVID-19.

The chain links TRBV30 to TRBJ1-6, with no clear D. V gave up 5 bases and J gave up 6 bases, with 11 bases separating them. Germline CDR1 GTSNPN, CDR2 SVGIG (reference sequence). The length of the CDR3 is 13 residues. This CDR3 is CAWGWRANSPLHF. As DNA, the CDR3 is TGTGCCTGGGGCTGGAGGGCTAATTCACCCCTCCACTTT.

This sequence joins TRBV18 and TRBJ1-2; D gene unclear. CDR1 KGHSH and CDR2 LQKENI come from the germline V gene. Between the trimmed V and J ends, which lost 6 bases and 2 bases, there was a span of 10 bases. CDR3 size: 13 residues. CDR3 in amino acids: CASSHTENYGYTF. The CDR3 DNA reads TGTGCCAGCTCTCACACAGAGAACTATGGCTACACCTTC. Full variable domain (missing parts from reference TRBV18 and TRBJ1-2): NAGVMQNPRHLVRRRGQEARLRCSPMKGHSHVYWYRQLPEEGLKFMVYLQKENIIDESGMPKERFSAEFPKEGPSILRIQQVVRGDSAAYFCASSHTENYGYTFGSGTRLTVV.

The chain employs TRBV5-6 and TRBJ2-1, with 8 bases lining up with TRBD2. The germline CDR1 and CDR2 sequences are SGHDT and YYEEEE. V lost 3 bases to trimming and J lost 1 base; unmatched junction nucleotides: 9. The CDR3 runs 17 residues. CDR3: CASSSLWIAGSYNEQFF. In DNA form, the CDR3 reads TGTGCCAGCAGCTCCCTTTGGATAGCGGGATCCTACAATGAGCAGTTCTTC.

The rearrangement links TRBV6-2 or TRBV6-3 to TRBJ2-7; a weak D match, TRBD1 (5 bases). Germline V gene lookup returns CDR1 MNHEY and CDR2 SVGEGT. V lost 5 bases to trimming and J lost 0 bases, with 17 bases between them. The CDR3 is 16 residues long. The CDR3 DNA sequence: TGTGCCAGCAGTGACCCTCGGACATATAGCTCCTACGAGCAGTACTTC. Amino acid sequence: CASSDPRTYSSYEQYF.

In DNA, the CDR3 is TGCGCCACCCAGTTAGGAGGGGCTGGTGGGGCCAACGTCCTGACTTTC. Residues: CATQLGGAGGANVLTF. V is TRBV10-2 and J is TRBJ2-6; a possible D gene is TRBD2 (6 bases). Between the trimmed V and J ends, which lost 10 bases and 3 bases, there was a span of 19 bases. This CDR3 spans 16 amino acids. CDR1 and CDR2 (germline): WSHSY, SAAADI.

The V gene is TRBV6-5, the J gene TRBJ1-2, with D maybe TRBD1 (6 bases). CDR3 length: 13 amino acids. The V gene's germline CDR1 is MNHEY and CDR2 SVGAGI. V was cut by 6 bases and J by 0 bases, with 8 bases left in between. The CDR3 bases are TGTGCCAGCAGAAGGACAGCTAACTATGGCTACACCTTC. Translating it yields CASRRTANYGYTF.

The CDR3 DNA reads TGTGCCAGCAGCGGGACAGGTGGATCTGGGGCCAACGTCCTGACTTTC. Protein product: CASSGTGGSGANVLTF. The V and J genes are TRBV7-9 and TRBJ2-6; 8 bases are shared with TRBD1. The ends lost 5 bases at V and 1 base at J; junction bases unmatched: 4. The CDR3 extends over 16 amino acids. Germline CDR1 reads SEHNR; CDR2 reads FQNEAQ (reference sequence). Filled out from reference TRBV7-9 and TRBJ2-6, the complete variable domain reads DTGVSQNPRHKITKRGQNVTFRCDPISEHNRLYWYRQTLGQGPEFLTYFQNEAQLEKSRLLSDRFSAERPKGSFSTLEIQRTEQGDSAMYLCASSGTGGSGANVLTFGAGSRLTVL.

This clone turned up a few times. V gene TRBV11-3 combines with J gene TRBJ2-5; D unclear. V gave up 4 bases and J gave up 2 bases, with 5 bases separating them. Germline CDR1 SGHNT, CDR2 YENEEA. The CDR3 has 12 amino acids. Here the CDR3 reads CASSSNQETQYF. CDR3 nucleotides: TGTGCCAGCAGCTCAAATCAAGAGACCCAGTACTTC.

In its sample, this clone was seen a few times. This chain connects TRBV10-2 to TRBJ1-2, with 9 bases identical to TRBD1. The junction had 3 bases not matched to a gene; V was cut back by 5 bases and J by 8 bases. CDR3 length: 12 residues. Looked up from germline, CDR1 is WSHSY and CDR2 is SAAADI. The CDR3 here is CASSWDRDGYTF. CDR3 nucleotide sequence: TGCGCCAGCAGTTGGGACAGGGACGGCTACACCTTC.

This chain connects TRBV7-8 to TRBJ2-5, with 8 bases aligning to TRBD1. With V trimmed by 3 bases and J by 5 bases, 2 bases remained unmatched. The CDR3 sequence is 13 residues long. CDR1 is SGHVS and CDR2 is FQNEAQ in the germline V gene. The CDR3, as DNA: TGTGCCAGCAGCTTGGACAGGGCCGAGACCCAGTACTTC. It encodes CASSLDRAETQYF.

The CDR3 DNA follows: TGTGCCAGCAGTTCGGCGGCAGGGGGCTTTCACGACGAGCAGTACTTC. This sequence encodes CASSSAAGGFHDEQYF. The V call is TRBV6-5, the J call TRBJ2-7; TRBD1 matches at 8 bases. Germline CDR1 MNHEY, CDR2 SVGAGI. V lost 4 bases and J lost 5; bases outside the gene matches: 13. The CDR3 spans 16 residues.

This rearrangement joins TRBV28 to TRBJ2-7, with D perhaps TRBD1 (6 bases). Germline V gives CDR1 MDHEN, CDR2 SYDVKM. Trimming removed 1 base from V and 7 bases from J, with 8 bases in between. The CDR3 contains 12 residues. The CDR3 bases are TGTGCCAGCAGTTTATTACAGGGTGAGCAGTACTTC. This gives the protein CASSLLQGEQYF. Filled out from reference TRBV28 and TRBJ2-7, the complete variable domain reads DVKVTQSSRYLVKRTGEKVFLECVQDMDHENMFWYRQDPGLGLRLIYFSYDVKMKEKGDIPEGYSVSREKKERFSLILESASTNQTSMYLCASSLLQGEQYFGPGTRLTVT.

The chain links TRBV2 to TRBJ2-5, with D tentatively TRBD1 (5 bases). The V gene lost 7 bases and the J gene lost 1 base, with 13 bases spanning the gap. The germline V gene has CDR1 SNHLY and CDR2 FYNNEI. CDR3 length: 14 residues. The DNA of the CDR3 is TGTGCCAGCAAACCAGGGATTAGCCAAGAGACCCAGTACTTC. It translates to CASKPGISQETQYF. Full variable domain (outside the CDR3, taken from reference TRBV2 and TRBJ2-5): EPEVTQTPSHQVTQMGQEVILRCVPISNHLYFYWYRQILGQKVEFLVSFYNNEISEKSEIFDDQFSVERPDGSNFTLKIRSTKLEDSAMYFCASKPGISQETQYFGPGTRLLVL.

This chain uses TRBV28 with TRBJ2-2; 8 nucleotides align to TRBD1. The CDR3 covers 14 residues. The germline gives CDR1 MDHEN, CDR2 SYDVKM. With V trimmed by 7 bases and J by 4 bases, 5 bases remained unmatched. The CDR3 here is CASKGTGATGELFF. The DNA of the CDR3 is TGTGCCAGCAAAGGGACAGGAGCCACCGGGGAGCTGTTTTTT.

The chain carries TRBV18 and TRBJ1-5, with TRBD1 identical over 7 bases. The V gene's germline CDR1 is KGHSH and CDR2 LQKENI. The CDR3 totals 16 residues. V lost 6 bases and J lost 0; bases outside the gene matches: 8. CDR3 nucleotide sequence: TGTGCCAGCTCTTCAGGGGGGACCTATAGCAATCAGCCCCAGCATTTT. This gives the protein CASSSGGTYSNQPQHF.

The chain has TRBV11-2 and TRBJ2-1; 8 bases line up with TRBD1. V dropped 5 bases and J dropped 8; count of bases not matched to a gene: 8. The CDR3 length is 14 residues. CDR1 and CDR2 from the germline V gene are SGHAT and FQNNGV. The CDR3 DNA reads TGTGCCAGCAGCAGTCAGGGGGCGATCGATGAGCAGTTCTTC. Protein product: CASSSQGAIDEQFF.